These T cell receptor beta chains were read from a single sample in a study of blood T cell repertoires in COVID-19. Here immunoSEQ multiplex PCR was the method, and the copy in TCRdb shows in-frame clones only, minus some. The data hold 45,000 to 60,000 clones, with 65% to 85% observed a single time. The sample taken for sequencing was peripheral blood. The receptor set was obtained from a man at least 80 years old with COVID-19, enrolled during active disease. The CDR3 runs from the conserved cysteine through the conserved F or W. Only some rows state a clone size, as once, few, many or a class for expanded clones.

clone_size v_call cdr3_aa
NA TRBV5-1 CASSLVSGQDTQYF
once TRBV13 CASSFGLAGGTDTQYF
NA TRBV11-3 CASSRLARGGELFF
NA TRBV29-1 CSVEDDGGTDNEQFF
NA TRBV29-1 CSGRRATNEKLFF
NA TRBV11-2 CASSLVGYQGYGYTF
NA TRBV5-8 CASSFLENLYGYTF
NA TRBV19 CASSMRGRGRNTEAFF
NA TRBV19 CASSPGDRADTQYF
NA TRBV7-3 CASSALTGDSTEAFF
NA TRBV3-1/TRBV3-2 CASSRGRGPGVNEQFF
once TRBV7-9 CASSAGPGTGVRYQETQYF
once TRBV10-1 CASRARGGGNSPLHF